This is a list of T cell receptor beta chains from one sample in a study of shared clonotypes between healthy human individuals. The data were produced by immunoSEQ multiplex PCR, yet TCRdb's version contains in-frame clones alone and is incomplete. The sample has about 680,000 clones; around 78% are singletons. Material: memory CD4+ T cells sorted from blood. These receptor sequences come from a young woman in good health. The CDR3 runs from the conserved cysteine through the conserved F or W. The order of the fields is J gene, clone size, V gene, D gene, CDR3 protein, CDR3 DNA. D genes are given only for firm matches. For some rows the clone size is stated as once, few or many, or as a class when expanded; others skip it.

J gene: TRBJ1-5
clone size: .
V gene: TRBV28
D gene: .
CDR3 protein: CASSTTGRGNQPQHF
CDR3 DNA: TGTGCCAGCAGCACTACAGGGCGGGGCAATCAGCCCCAGCATTTT

J gene: TRBJ2-7
clone size: few
V gene: TRBV5-4
D gene: TRBD1
CDR3 protein: CASSLGGTGGYEQYF
CDR3 DNA: TGTGCCAGCAGCTTGGGCGGGACAGGGGGCTACGAGCAGTACTTC

J gene: TRBJ1-5
clone size: .
V gene: TRBV11-3
D gene: .
CDR3 protein: CARSLTPVLGHQPQHF
CDR3 DNA: TGTGCCAGAAGCTTAACACCAGTTTTAGGGCATCAGCCCCAGCATTTT

J gene: TRBJ1-2
clone size: once
V gene: TRBV5-1
D gene: TRBD1
CDR3 protein: CASRIDRERYTF
CDR3 DNA: TGCGCCAGCAGGATAGACAGGGAGCGCTACACCTTC

J gene: TRBJ2-5
clone size: once
V gene: TRBV19
D gene: TRBD2
CDR3 protein: CASNSEAGGSQETQYF
CDR3 DNA: TGTGCCAGTAACTCCGAAGCGGGAGGGTCCCAAGAGACCCAGTACTTC

J gene: TRBJ2-7
clone size: .
V gene: TRBV7-3
D gene: .
CDR3 protein: CASSFSQSYEQYF
CDR3 DNA: TGTGCCAGCAGCTTCAGCCAGAGCTACGAGCAGTACTTC

J gene: TRBJ2-4
clone size: .
V gene: TRBV20-1
D gene: TRBD1
CDR3 protein: CSADDRVLQYF
CDR3 DNA: TGCAGTGCTGACGACAGGGTCCTTCAGTACTTC

J gene: TRBJ2-1
clone size: .
V gene: TRBV11-3
D gene: .
CDR3 protein: CASSLDSGEGGYNEQFF
CDR3 DNA: TGTGCCAGCAGCTTAGATTCAGGGGAGGGCGGGTACAATGAGCAGTTCTTC

J gene: TRBJ1-5
clone size: .
V gene: TRBV30
D gene: .
CDR3 protein: CAWSKNLGQPQHF
CDR3 DNA: TGTGCCTGGAGTAAGAATCTTGGCCAGCCCCAGCATTTT

J gene: TRBJ1-1
clone size: once
V gene: TRBV29-1
D gene: TRBD1
CDR3 protein: CSGRGQMNTEAFF
CDR3 DNA: TGCAGCGGGCGGGGACAGATGAACACTGAAGCTTTCTTT

J gene: TRBJ2-7
clone size: .
V gene: TRBV27
D gene: .
CDR3 protein: CASSLFTGNEQYF
CDR3 DNA: TGTGCCAGCAGTTTATTTACGGGGAACGAGCAGTACTTC

J gene: TRBJ1-1
clone size: .
V gene: TRBV5-4
D gene: .
CDR3 protein: CASSRPTVNTEAFF
CDR3 DNA: TGTGCCAGCAGCCGCCCGACAGTGAACACTGAAGCTTTCTTT

J gene: TRBJ2-3
clone size: once
V gene: TRBV2
D gene: .
CDR3 protein: CASTLSGPTDTQYF
CDR3 DNA: TGTGCCAGCACCCTTAGCGGTCCCACAGATACGCAGTATTTT